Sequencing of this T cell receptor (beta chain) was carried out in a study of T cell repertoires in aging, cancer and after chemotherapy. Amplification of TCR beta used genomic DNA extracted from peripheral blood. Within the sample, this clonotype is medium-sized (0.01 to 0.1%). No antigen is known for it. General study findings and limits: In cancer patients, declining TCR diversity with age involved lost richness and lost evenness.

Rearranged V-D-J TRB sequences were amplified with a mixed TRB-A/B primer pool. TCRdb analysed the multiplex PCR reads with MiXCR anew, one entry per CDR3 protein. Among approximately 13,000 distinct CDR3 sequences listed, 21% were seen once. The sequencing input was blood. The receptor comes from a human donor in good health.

Here the CDR3 DNA reads TGCAGCGTTGATGTTTTCAGGGGGAAGTCAGATACGCAGTATTTT. This sequence encodes CSVDVFRGKSDTQYF. The chain links TRBV29-1 to TRBJ2-3; 7 bases are a match to TRBD1. V lost 3 bases to trimming and J lost 4 bases; unmatched junction nucleotides: 10. The CDR3 consists of 15 residues. Germline CDR1 and CDR2: SQVTM and ANQGSEA.